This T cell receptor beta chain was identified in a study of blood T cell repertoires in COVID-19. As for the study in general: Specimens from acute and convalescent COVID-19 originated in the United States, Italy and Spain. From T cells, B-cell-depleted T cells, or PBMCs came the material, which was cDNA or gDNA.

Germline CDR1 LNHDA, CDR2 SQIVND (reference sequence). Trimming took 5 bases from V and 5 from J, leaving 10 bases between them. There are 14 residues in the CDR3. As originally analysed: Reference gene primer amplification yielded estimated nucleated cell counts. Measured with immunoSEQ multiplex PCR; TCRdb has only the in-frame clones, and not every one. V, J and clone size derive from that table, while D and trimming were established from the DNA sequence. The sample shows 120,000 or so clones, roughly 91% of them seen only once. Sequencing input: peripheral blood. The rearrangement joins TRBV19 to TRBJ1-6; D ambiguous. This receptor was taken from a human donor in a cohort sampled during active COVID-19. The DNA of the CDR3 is TGTGCCAGTAGTTTGCGGCAGAATAATTCACCCCTCCACTTT. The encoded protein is CASSLRQNNSPLHF.